This paragraph covers one T cell receptor beta chain sequence. This sample is part of a study of cytomegalovirus exposure and HLA in healthy donors. The PCR had 60 Vbeta and 13 Jbeta primers. Measured with immunoSEQ multiplex PCR; TCRdb has only the in-frame clones, and not every one. The table records about 120,000 clones, roughly three quarters of them present only once. The V gene end was trimmed by 3 bases and the J gene end by 5 bases; junction bases not matched to a gene: 12. The CDR3 extends over 16 amino acids. Germline values: CDR1 MNHNS, CDR2 SASEGT. Sequenced: PBMCs. The source of this sequence is a young man in good health and CMV-seropositive. V usage is TRBV6-1 and J usage is TRBJ2-5; 7 nucleotides line up with TRBD1. The CDR3 spells CASSDLGQDNGETQYF. The CDR3 nucleotides are TGTGCCAGCAGTGACCTTGGACAGGACAACGGGGAGACCCAGTACTTC.